A single T cell receptor (beta chain) is shown here with its context. The data originate from a study of blood T cell repertoires in COVID-19. Background on the study: COVID-19 samples from acute and convalescent phases originated in the United States, Italy and Spain. PBMCs, B-cell-depleted T cells, or T cells were the source of the cDNA or gDNA that made up the material.

The repertoire was sequenced with immunoSEQ multiplex PCR; TCRdb's copy has only in-frame clones and lacks some. The data contain some 270,000 clones, about 90% of them singletons. Participants were aged about 18 to 100 years, lived in over 20 US areas, and enrolled virtually. Clinical history reported by participants formed the basis on which cohorts were assigned. The source is a woman aged 25 to 39 with acute COVID-19. The sequenced sample was PBMCs or T cells enriched from blood (not recorded which).

CDR3 in amino acids: CASSKSGSGTGELFF. Here the CDR3 DNA reads TGTGCCAGCAGCAAGAGCGGGAGTGGCACCGGGGAGCTGTTTTTT. This rearrangement joins TRBV7-9 to TRBJ2-2, with 8 bases aligning to TRBD2. Losses at the gene ends were 5 bases for V and 4 bases for J; bases not matched to a gene: 6. Looked up from germline, CDR1 is SEHNR and CDR2 is FQNEAQ (reference sequence). This CDR3 comprises 15 residues.